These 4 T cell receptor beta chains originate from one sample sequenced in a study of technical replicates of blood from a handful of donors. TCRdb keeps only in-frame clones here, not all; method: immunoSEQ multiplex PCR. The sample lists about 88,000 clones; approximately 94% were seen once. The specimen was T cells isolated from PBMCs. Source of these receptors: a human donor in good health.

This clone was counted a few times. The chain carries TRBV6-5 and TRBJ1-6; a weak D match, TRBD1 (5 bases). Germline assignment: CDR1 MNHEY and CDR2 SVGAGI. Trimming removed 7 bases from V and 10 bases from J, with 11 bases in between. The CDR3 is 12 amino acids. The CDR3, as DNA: TGTGCCAGCAAGCGACAGAACTCACCCCTCCACTTT. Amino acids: CASKRQNSPLHF.

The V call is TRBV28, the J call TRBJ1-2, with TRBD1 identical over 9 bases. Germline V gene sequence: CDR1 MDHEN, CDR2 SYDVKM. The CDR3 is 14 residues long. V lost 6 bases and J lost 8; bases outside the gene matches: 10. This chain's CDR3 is CASSRYRGQGGYTF. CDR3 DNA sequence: TGTGCCAGCAGCCGATACAGGGGGCAGGGAGGCTACACCTTC.

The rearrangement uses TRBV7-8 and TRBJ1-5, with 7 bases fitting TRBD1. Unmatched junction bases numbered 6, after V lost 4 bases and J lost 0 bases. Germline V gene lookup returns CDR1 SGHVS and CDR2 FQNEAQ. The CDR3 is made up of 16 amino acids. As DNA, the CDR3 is TGTGCCAGCAGCTCCGGGACAGATAATAGCAATCAGCCCCAGCATTTT. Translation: CASSSGTDNSNQPQHF.

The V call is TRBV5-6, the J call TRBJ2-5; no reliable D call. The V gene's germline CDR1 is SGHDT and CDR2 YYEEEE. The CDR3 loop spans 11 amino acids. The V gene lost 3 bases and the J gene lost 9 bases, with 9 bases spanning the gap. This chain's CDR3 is CASSYGWAQYF. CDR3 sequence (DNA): TGTGCCAGCAGCTACGGGTGGGCCCAGTACTTC.